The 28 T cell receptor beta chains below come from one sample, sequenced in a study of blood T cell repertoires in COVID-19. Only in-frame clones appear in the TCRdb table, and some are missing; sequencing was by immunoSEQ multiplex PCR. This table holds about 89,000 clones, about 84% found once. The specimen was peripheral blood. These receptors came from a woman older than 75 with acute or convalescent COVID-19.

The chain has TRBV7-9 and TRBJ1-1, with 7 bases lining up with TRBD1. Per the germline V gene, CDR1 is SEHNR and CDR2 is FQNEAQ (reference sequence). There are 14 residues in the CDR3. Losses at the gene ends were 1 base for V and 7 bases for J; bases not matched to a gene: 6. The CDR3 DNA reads TGTGCCAGCAGCTTAGAAGGGGGCGTAATTGAAGCTTTCTTT. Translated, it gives CASSLEGGVIEAFF.

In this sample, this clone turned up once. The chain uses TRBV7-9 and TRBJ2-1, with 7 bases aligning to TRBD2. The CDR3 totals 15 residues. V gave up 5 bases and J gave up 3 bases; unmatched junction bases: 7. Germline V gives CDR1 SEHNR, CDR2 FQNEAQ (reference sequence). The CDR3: CASSPGGTIYNEQFF. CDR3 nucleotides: TGTGCCAGCAGCCCCGGGGGGACGATCTACAATGAGCAGTTCTTC.

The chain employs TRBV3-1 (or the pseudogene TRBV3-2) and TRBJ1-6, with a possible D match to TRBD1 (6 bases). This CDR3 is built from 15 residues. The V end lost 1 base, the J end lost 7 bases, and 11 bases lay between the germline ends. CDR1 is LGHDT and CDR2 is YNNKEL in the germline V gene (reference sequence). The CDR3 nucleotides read TGTGCCAGCAGCCAAGGGACAGCGGCAAATTCACCCCTCCACTTT. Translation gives CASSQGTAANSPLHF.

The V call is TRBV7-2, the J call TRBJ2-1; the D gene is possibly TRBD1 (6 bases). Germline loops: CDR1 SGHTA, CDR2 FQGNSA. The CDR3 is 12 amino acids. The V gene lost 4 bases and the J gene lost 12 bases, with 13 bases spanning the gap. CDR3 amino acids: CASSSYLDRQFF. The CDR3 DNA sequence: TGTGCCAGCAGCTCATACTTGGACAGGCAGTTCTTC.

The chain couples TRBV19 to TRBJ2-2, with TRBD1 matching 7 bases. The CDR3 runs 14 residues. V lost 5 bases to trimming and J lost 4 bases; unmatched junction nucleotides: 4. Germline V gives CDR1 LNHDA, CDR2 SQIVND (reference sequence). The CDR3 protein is CASSGTDITGELFF. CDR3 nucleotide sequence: TGTGCCAGTAGTGGGACAGACATCACCGGGGAGCTGTTTTTT.

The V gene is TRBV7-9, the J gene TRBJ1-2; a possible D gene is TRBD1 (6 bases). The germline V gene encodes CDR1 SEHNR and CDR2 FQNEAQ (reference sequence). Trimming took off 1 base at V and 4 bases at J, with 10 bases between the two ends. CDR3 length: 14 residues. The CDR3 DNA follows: TGTGCCAGCAGCTTAGTGGACAGTGTCTATGGCTACACCTTC. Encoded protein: CASSLVDSVYGYTF.

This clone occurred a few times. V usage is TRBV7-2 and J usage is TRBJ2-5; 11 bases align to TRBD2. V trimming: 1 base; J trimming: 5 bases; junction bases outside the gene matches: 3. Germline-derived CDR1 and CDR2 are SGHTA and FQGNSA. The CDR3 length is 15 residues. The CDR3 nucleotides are TGTGCCAGCAGCTTAGGGGGACTAGCGGAGGAGACCCAGTACTTC. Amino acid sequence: CASSLGGLAEETQYF.

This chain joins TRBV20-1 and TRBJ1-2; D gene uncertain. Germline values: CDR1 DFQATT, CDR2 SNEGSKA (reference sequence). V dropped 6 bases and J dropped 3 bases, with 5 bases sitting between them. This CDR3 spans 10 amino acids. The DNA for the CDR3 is TGCAGTGCCGCGGACTATGGCTACACCTTC. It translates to CSAADYGYTF.

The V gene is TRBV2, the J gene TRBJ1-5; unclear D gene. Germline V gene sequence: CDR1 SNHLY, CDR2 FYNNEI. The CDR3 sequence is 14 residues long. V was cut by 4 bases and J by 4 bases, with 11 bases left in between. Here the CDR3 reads CASSVRGLNQPQHF. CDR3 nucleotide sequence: TGTGCCAGCAGTGTTCGGGGATTGAATCAGCCCCAGCATTTT.

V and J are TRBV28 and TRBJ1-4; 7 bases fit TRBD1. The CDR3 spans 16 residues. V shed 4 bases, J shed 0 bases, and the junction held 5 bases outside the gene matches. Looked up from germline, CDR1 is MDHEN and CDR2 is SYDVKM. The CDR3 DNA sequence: TGTGCCAGCAGTTCCCCGACAGGGCCAACTAATGAAAAACTGTTTTTT. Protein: CASSSPTGPTNEKLFF.

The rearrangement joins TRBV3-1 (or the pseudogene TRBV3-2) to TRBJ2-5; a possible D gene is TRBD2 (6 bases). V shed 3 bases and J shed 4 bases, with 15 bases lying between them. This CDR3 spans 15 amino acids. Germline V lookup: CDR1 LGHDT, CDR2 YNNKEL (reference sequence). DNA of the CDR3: TGTGCCAGCAGCCATCTAAGACTGGGGGGAGAGACCCAGTACTTC. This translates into CASSHLRLGGETQYF.

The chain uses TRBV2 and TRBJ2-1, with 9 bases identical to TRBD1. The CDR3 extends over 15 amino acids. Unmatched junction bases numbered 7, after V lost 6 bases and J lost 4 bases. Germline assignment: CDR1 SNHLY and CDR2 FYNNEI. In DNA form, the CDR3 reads TGTGCCAGCAGGCAGGGGACAGGGACTTACAATGAGCAGTTCTTC. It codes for CASRQGTGTYNEQFF.

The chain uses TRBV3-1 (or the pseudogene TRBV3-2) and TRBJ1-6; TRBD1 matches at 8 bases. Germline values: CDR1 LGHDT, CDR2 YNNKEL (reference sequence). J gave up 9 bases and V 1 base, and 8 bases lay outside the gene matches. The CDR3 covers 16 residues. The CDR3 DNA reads TGTGCCAGCAGCCAAGGGACAGGGTCCGGCGGTTCACCCCTCCACTTT. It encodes CASSQGTGSGGSPLHF.

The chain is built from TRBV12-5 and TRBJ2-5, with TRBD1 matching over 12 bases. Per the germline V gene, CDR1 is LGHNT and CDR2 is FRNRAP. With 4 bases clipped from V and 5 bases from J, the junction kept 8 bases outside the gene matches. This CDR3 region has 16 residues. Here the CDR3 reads CASGYTRDRGLETQYF. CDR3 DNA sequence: TGTGCTAGTGGTTATACCCGGGACAGGGGGCTGGAGACCCAGTACTTC.

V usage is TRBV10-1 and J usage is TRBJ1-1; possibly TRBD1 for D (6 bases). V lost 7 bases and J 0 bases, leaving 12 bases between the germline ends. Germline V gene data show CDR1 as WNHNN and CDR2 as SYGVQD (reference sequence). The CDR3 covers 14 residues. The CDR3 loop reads CASKHRVMNTEAFF. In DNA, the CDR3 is TGCGCCAGCAAACACAGGGTTATGAACACTGAAGCTTTCTTT.

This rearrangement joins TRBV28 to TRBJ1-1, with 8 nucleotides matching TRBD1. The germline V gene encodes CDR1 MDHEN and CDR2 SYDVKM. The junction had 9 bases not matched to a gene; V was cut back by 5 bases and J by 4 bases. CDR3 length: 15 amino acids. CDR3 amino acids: CASSTSGTGFTEAFF. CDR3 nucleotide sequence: TGTGCCAGCAGTACGTCCGGGACAGGTTTCACTGAAGCTTTCTTT.

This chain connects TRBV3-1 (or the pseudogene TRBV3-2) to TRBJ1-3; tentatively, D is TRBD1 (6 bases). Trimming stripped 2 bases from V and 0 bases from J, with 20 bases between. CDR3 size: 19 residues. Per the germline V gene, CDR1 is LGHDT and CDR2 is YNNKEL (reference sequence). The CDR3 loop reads CASSQPLGYRTVSGNTIYF. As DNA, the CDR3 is TGTGCCAGCAGCCAACCCCTAGGGTATCGGACAGTCTCTGGAAACACCATATATTTT.

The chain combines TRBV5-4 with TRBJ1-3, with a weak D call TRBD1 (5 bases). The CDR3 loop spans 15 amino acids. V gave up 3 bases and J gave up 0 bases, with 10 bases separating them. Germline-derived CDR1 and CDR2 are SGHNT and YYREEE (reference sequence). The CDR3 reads CASSSPQGSGNTIYF. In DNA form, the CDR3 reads TGTGCCAGCAGCTCGCCCCAGGGCTCTGGAAACACCATATATTTT.

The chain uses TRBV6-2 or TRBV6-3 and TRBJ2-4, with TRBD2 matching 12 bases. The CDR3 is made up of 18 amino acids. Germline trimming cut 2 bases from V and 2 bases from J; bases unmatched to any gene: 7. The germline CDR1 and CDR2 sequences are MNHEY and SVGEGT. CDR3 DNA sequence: TGTGCCAGCAGTTACGGGCTAGCGGGGGGGCCTTCCAAAAACATTCAGTACTTC. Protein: CASSYGLAGGPSKNIQYF.

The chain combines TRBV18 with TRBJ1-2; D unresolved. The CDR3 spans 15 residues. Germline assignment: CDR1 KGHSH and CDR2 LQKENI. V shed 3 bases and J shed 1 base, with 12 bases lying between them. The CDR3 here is CASSPSTALNYGYTF. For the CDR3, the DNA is TGTGCCAGCTCACCGTCAACAGCCCTTAACTATGGCTACACCTTC.

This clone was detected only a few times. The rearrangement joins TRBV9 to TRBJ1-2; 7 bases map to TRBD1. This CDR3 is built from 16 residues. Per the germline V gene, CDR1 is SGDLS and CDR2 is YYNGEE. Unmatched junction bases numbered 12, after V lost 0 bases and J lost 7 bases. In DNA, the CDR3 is TGTGCCAGCAGCGTAGGAGGAGGGGGCGCGGTTGGTGGCTACACCTTC. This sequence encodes CASSVGGGGAVGGYTF.

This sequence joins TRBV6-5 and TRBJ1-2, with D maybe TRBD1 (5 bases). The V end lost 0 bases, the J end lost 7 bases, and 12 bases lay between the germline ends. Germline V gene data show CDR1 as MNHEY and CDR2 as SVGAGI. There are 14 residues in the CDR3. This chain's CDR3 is CASSYSRQGPGYTF. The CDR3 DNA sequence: TGTGCCAGCAGTTACTCGAGGCAGGGCCCTGGCTACACCTTC.

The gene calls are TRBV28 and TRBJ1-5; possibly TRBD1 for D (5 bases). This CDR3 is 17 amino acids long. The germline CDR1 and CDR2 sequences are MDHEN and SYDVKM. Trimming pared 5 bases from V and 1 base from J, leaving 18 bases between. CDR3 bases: TGTGCCAGCAGTCCCCCAGCCAGGGTAAGGAGCAATCAGCCCCAGCATTTT. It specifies CASSPPARVRSNQPQHF.

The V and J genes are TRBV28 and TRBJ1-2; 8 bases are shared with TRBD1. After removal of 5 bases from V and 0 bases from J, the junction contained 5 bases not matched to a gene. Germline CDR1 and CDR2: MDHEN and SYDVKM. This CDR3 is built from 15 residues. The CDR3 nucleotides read TGTGCCAGCAGTGGGGGACAGGCCCCTAACTATGGCTACACCTTC. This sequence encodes CASSGGQAPNYGYTF.

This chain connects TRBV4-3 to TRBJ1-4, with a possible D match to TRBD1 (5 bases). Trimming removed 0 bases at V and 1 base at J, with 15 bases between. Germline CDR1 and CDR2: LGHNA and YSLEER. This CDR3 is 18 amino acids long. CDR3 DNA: TGCGCCAGCAGCCAAGAATATGCTATAAGGGGAACTAATGAAAAACTGTTTTTT. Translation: CASSQEYAIRGTNEKLFF.

This CDR3 reads CASSLGTGFVGYTF. Here the CDR3 DNA reads TGTGCCAGCAGCTTAGGAACAGGGTTTGTTGGCTACACCTTC. J is TRBJ1-2 and V is TRBV7-9; D might be TRBD1 (6 bases). CDR3 length equals 14 residues. Per germline, CDR1 SEHNR and CDR2 FQNEAQ (reference sequence). The germline V and J ends were trimmed by 1 base and 7 bases, with 13 bases remaining between them.

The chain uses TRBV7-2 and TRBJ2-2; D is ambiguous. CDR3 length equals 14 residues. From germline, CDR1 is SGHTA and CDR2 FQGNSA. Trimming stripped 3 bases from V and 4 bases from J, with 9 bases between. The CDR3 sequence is CASSFDKITGELFF. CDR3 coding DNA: TGTGCCAGCAGCTTTGACAAAATCACCGGGGAGCTGTTTTTT.

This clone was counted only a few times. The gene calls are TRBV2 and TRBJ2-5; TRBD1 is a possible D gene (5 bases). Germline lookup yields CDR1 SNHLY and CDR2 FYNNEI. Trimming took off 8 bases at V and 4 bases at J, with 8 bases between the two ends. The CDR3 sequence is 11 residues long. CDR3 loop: CASQQGETQYF. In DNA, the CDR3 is TGTGCCAGCCAGCAGGGAGAGACCCAGTACTTC. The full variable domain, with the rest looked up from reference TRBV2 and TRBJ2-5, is EPEVTQTPSHQVTQMGQEVILRCVPISNHLYFYWYRQILGQKVEFLVSFYNNEISEKSEIFDDQFSVERPDGSNFTLKIRSTKLEDSAMYFCASQQGETQYFGPGTRLLVL.